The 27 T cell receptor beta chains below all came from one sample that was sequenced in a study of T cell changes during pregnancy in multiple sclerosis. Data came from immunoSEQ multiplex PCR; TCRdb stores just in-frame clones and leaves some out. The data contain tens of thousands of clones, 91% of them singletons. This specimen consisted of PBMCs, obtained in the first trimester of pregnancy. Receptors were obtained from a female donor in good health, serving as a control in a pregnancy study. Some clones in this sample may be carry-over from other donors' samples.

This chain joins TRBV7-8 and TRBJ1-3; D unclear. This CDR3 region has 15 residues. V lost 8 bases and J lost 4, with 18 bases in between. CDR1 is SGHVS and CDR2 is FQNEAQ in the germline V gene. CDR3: CASGNTRGRGNTIYF. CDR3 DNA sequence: TGTGCCAGCGGAAATACTCGGGGTCGAGGAAACACCATATATTTT.

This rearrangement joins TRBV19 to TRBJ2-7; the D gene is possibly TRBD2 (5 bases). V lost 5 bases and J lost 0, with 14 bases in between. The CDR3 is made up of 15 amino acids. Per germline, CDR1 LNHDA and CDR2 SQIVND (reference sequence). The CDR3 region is CASSGETVSSYEQYF. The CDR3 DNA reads TGTGCCAGTAGTGGGGAGACCGTGAGCTCCTACGAGCAGTACTTC.

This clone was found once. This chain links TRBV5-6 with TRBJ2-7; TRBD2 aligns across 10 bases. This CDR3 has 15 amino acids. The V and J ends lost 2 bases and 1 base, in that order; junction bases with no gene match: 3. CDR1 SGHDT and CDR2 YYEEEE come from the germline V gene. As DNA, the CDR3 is TGTGCCAGCAGCTTTCTAGCGGGGGTGTCCTACGAGCAGTACTTC. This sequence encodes CASSFLAGVSYEQYF.

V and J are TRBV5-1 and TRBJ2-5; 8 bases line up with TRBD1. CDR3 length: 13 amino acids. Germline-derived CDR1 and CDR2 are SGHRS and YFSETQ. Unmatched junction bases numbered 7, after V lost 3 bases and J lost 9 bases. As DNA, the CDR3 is TGCGCCAGCAGCTCCGGACAGGGAAAGGCCCAGTACTTC. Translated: CASSSGQGKAQYF.

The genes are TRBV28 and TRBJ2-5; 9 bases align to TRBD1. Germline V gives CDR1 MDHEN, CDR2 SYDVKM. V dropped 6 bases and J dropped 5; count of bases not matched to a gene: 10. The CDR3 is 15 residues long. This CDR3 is CASSPGTGLGETQYF. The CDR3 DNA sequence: TGTGCCAGCAGCCCTGGGACAGGGCTAGGGGAGACCCAGTACTTC.

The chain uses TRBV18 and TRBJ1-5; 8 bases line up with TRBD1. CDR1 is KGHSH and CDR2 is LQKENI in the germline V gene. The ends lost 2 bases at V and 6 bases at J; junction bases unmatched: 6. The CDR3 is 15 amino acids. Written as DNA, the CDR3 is TGTGCCAGCTCACCAAATCAGGGGGCGAGTCAGCCCCAGCATTTT. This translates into CASSPNQGASQPQHF.

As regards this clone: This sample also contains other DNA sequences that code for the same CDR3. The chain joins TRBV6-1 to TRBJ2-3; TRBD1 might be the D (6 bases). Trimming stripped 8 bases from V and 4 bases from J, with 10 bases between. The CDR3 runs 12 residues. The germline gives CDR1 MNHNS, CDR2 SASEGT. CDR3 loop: CASGQGPDTQYF. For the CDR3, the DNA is TGTGCCAGCGGGCAGGGGCCAGATACGCAGTATTTT.

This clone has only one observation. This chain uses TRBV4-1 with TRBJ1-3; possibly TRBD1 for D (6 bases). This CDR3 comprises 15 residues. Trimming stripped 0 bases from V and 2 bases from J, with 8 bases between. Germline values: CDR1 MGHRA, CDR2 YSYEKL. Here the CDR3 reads CASSQEDRPGNTIYF. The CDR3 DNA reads TGCGCCAGCAGCCAAGAAGACAGGCCTGGAAACACCATATATTTT.

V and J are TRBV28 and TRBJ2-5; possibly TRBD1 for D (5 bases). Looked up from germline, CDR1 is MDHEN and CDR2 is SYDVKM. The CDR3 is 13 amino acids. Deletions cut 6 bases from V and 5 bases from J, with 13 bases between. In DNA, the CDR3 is TGTGCCAGCAGGAATAGGGGCCCGGAGACCCAGTACTTC. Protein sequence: CASRNRGPETQYF.

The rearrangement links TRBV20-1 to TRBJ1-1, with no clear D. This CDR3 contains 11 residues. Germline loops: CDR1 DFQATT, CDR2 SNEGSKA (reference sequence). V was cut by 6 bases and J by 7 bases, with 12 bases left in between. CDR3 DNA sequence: TGCAGTGCAAAAGCTGAAATTGAAGCTTTCTTT. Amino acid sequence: CSAKAEIEAFF.

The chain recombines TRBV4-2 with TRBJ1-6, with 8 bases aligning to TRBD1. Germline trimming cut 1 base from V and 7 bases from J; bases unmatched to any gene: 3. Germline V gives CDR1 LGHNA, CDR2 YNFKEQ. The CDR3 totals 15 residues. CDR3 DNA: TGTGCCAGCAGCCAAGGGCGGACAGGGAATTCACCCCTCCACTTT. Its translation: CASSQGRTGNSPLHF.

CDR3 DNA sequence: TGTGCCAGCAGCTTTAACCCAGGGAATACGAACACTGAAGCTTTCTTT. Its protein product is CASSFNPGNTNTEAFF. This chain uses TRBV5-6 with TRBJ1-1; perhaps TRBD1 as D (5 bases). CDR1 is SGHDT and CDR2 is YYEEEE in the germline V gene. Trimming removed 2 bases from V and 1 base from J, with 15 bases in between. CDR3 size: 16 residues.

The chain's CDR3 is CASSHRQETQYF. The CDR3 nucleotides are TGTGCCAGCTCTCACAGACAAGAGACCCAGTACTTC. The V gene is TRBV27, the J gene TRBJ2-5; no firm D call. Looked up from germline, CDR1 is MNHEY and CDR2 is SMNVEV (reference sequence). This CDR3 has 12 amino acids. Trimming cost V 8 bases and J 2 bases, with 9 bases left between them.

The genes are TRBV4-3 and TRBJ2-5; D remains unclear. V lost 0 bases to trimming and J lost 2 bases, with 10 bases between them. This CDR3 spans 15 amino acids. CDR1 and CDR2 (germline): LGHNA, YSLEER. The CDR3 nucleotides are TGCGCCAGCAGCCAAGAACTGCGCAATCAAGAGACCCAGTACTTC. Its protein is CASSQELRNQETQYF.

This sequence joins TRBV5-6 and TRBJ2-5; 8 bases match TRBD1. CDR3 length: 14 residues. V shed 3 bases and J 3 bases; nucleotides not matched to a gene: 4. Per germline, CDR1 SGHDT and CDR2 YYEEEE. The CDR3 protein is CASSSVDREETQYF. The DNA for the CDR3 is TGTGCCAGCAGCTCCGTGGACAGGGAAGAGACCCAGTACTTC.

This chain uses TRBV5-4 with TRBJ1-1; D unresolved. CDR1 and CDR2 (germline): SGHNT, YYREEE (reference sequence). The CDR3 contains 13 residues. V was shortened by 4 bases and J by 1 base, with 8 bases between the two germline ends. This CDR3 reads CASSRVPNTEAFF. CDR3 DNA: TGTGCCAGCAGCCGCGTTCCGAACACTGAAGCTTTCTTT.

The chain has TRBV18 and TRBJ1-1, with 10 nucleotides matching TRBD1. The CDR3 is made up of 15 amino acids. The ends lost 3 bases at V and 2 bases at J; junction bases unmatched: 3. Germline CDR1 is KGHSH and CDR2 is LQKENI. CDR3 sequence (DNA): TGTGCCAGCTCACCTTCGACAGGGGGCAACACTGAAGCTTTCTTT. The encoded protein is CASSPSTGGNTEAFF.

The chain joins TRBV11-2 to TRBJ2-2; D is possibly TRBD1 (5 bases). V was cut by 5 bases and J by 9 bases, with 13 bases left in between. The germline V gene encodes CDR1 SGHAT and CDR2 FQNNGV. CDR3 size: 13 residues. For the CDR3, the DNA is TGTGCCAGCAGCCACAGGACCTCTAGGGAGCTGTTTTTT. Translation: CASSHRTSRELFF.

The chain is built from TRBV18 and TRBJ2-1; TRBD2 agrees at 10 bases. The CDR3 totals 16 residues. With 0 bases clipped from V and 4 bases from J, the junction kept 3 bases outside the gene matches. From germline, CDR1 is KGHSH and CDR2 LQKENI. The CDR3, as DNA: TGTGCCAGCTCACCACCGACTAGCGGGTTTTACAATGAGCAGTTCTTC. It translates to CASSPPTSGFYNEQFF.

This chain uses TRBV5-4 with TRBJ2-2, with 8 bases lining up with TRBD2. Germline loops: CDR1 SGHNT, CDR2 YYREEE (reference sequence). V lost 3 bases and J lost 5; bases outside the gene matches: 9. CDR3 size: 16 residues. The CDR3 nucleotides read TGTGCCAGCAGCTACACCGGGGGGGCCAATACCGGGGAGCTGTTTTTT. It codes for CASSYTGGANTGELFF.

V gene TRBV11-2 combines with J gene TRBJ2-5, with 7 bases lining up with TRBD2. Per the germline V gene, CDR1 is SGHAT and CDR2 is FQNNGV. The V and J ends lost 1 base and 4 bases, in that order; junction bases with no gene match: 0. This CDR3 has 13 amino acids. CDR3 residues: CASSLAGGETQYF. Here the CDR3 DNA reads TGTGCCAGCAGCTTAGCGGGAGGAGAGACCCAGTACTTC.

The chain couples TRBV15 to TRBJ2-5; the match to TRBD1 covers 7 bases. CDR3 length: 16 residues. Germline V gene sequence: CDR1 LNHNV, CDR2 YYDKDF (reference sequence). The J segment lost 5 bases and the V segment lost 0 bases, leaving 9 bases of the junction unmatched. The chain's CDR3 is CATSRDLFRGPETQYF. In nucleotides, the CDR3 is TGTGCCACCAGCAGAGATCTTTTTAGGGGGCCGGAGACCCAGTACTTC.

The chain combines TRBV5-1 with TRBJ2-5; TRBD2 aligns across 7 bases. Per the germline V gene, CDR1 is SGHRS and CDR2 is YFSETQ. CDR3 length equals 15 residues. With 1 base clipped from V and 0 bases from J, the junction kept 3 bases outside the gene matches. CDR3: CASSLIAGDQETQYF. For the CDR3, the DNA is TGCGCCAGCAGCTTGATTGCGGGAGACCAAGAGACCCAGTACTTC.

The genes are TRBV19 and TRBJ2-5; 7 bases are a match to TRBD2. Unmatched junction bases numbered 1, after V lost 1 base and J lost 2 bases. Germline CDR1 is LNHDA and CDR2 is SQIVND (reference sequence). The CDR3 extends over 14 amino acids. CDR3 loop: CASSIGGGQETQYF. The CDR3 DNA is TGTGCCAGTAGTATAGGGGGGGGTCAAGAGACCCAGTACTTC.

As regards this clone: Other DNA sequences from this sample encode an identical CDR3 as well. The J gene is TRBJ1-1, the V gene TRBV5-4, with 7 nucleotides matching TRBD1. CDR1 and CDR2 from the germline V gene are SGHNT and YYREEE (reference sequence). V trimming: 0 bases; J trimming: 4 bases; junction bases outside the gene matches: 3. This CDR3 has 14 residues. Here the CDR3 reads CASSLGQGGTEAFF. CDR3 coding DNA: TGTGCCAGCAGCTTGGGACAGGGAGGCACTGAAGCTTTCTTT.

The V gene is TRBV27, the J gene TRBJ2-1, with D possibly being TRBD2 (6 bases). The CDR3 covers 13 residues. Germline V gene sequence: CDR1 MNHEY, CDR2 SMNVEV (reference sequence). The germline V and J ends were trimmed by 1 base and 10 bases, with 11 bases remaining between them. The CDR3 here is CASSLLDYNEQFF. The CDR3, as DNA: TGTGCCAGCAGTTTATTGGACTATAACGAGCAGTTCTTC.

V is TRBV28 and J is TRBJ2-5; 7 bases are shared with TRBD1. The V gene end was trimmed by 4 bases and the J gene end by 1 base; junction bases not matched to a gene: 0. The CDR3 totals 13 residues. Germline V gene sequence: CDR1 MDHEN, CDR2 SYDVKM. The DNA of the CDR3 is TGTGCCAGCAGTTCAGGGGGCCAAGAGACCCAGTACTTC. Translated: CASSSGGQETQYF.